This T cell receptor (beta chain) comes out of a study of T cell repertoires in cytomegalovirus infection. For the study at large: HLA-C-restricted CMV epitopes, recently identified, and well-studied HLA-B-restricted ones were used by the study. Public signatures in TCR beta pointed to CMV infection and matching HLA type.

Remarks on this clonotype: Its antigen is undetermined.

CDR3 length: 17 amino acids. Unmatched junction bases numbered 7, after V lost 3 bases and J lost 4 bases. General study results and limits: Clonotypes of TCR beta that were HLA-C-restricted and CMV-specific dominated the ex vivo response.

TCRdb re-called the reads through MiXCR, storing one row per CDR3 protein. The sample contains just over 450,000 distinct CDR3 sequences, roughly 42% of which appear only once. Sequencing was performed on cultured PBMCs, taken from culture after CMV antigen stimulation. The receptor was derived from a human donor in good health (CMV status not recorded). Some clones in this sample may be carry-over from other donors' samples. V is TRBV12-3 or TRBV12-4 and J is TRBJ2-3, with 13 bases aligning to TRBD2. CDR3 sequence (DNA): TGTGCCAGCAGTTTCCTACGACTAGCGGGGGGCCCAGATACGCAGTATTTT. Amino acids: CASSFLRLAGGPDTQYF.